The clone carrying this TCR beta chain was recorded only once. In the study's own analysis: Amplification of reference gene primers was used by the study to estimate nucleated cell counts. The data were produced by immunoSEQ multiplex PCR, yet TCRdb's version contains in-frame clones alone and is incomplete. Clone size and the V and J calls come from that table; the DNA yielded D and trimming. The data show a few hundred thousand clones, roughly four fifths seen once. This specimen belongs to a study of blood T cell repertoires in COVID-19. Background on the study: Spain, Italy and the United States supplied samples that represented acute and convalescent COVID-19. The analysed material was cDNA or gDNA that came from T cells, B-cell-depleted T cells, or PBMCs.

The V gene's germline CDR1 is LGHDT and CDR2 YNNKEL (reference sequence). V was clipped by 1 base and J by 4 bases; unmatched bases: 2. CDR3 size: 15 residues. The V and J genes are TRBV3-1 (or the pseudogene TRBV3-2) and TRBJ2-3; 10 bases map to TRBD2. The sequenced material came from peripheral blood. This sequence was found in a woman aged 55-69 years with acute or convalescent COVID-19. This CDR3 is CASSQALAGPDTQYF. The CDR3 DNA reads TGTGCCAGCAGCCAAGCACTAGCGGGGCCAGATACGCAGTATTTT.